These 3 T cell receptor beta chains were sequenced from one sample in a study of blood T cell repertoires in COVID-19. Sequenced by immunoSEQ multiplex PCR; TCRdb stores in-frame clones only, minus some. The sample holds about 120,000 clones, about 88% seen once. Sequenced: peripheral blood. The receptors were sampled from a man aged 35 to 55 with acute or convalescent COVID-19.

This clone has just one count. The V gene is TRBV7-9, the J gene TRBJ1-3; TRBD1 might be the D (6 bases). The germline V gene has CDR1 SEHNR and CDR2 FQNEAQ (reference sequence). The CDR3 totals 16 residues. Trimming cost V 4 bases and J 0 bases, with 13 bases left between them. The CDR3 sequence: CASSYGQPRSGNTIYF. CDR3 bases: TGTGCCAGCAGCTACGGACAGCCTCGCTCTGGAAACACCATATATTTT.

The rearrangement links TRBV30 to TRBJ2-3, with D unclear. In germline, CDR1 is GTSNPN, CDR2 SVGIG (reference sequence). The CDR3 consists of 12 residues. Trimming removed 2 bases from V and 5 bases from J, with 8 bases in between. The DNA of the CDR3 is TGTGCCTGGAGTCCCGGCGGAGATACGCAGTATTTT. Its translation is CAWSPGGDTQYF.

As concerns this clone: One end of the junction varies from germline; a read error may be responsible. The chain combines TRBV7-2 with TRBJ2-7, with D possibly TRBD2 on 6 matching bases. Looked up from germline, CDR1 is SGHTA and CDR2 is FQGNSA. This CDR3 comprises 13 residues. In nucleotides, the CDR3 is TGTGCCAGCAGCTTATGGGACTCCCACGAGCAGTACTTC. Residues: CASSLWDSHEQYF.